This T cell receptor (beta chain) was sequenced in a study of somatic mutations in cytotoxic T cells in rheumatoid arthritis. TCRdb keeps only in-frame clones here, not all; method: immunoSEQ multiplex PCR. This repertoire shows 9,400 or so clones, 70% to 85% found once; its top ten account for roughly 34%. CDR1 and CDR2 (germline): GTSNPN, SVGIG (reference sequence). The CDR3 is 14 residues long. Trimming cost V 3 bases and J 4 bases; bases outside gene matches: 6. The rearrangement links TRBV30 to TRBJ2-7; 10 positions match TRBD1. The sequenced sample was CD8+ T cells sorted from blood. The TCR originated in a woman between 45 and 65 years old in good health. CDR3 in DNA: TGTGCCTGGAGCGCCGGGACAGGGGATTACGAGCAGTACTTC. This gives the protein CAWSAGTGDYEQYF.